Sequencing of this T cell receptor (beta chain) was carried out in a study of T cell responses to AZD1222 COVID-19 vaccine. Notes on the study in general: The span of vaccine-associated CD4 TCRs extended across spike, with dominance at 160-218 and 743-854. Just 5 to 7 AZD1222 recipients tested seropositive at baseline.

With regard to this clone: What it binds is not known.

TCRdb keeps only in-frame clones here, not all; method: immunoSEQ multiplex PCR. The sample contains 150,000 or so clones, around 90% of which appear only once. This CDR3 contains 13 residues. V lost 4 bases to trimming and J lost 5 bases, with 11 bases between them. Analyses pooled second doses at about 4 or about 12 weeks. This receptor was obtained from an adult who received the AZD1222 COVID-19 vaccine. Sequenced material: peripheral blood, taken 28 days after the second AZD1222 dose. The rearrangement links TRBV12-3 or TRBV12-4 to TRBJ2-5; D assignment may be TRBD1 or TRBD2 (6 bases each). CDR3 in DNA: TGTGCCAGCAGTTGGGGGGCCAGGGAGACCCAGTACTTC. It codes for CASSWGARETQYF.